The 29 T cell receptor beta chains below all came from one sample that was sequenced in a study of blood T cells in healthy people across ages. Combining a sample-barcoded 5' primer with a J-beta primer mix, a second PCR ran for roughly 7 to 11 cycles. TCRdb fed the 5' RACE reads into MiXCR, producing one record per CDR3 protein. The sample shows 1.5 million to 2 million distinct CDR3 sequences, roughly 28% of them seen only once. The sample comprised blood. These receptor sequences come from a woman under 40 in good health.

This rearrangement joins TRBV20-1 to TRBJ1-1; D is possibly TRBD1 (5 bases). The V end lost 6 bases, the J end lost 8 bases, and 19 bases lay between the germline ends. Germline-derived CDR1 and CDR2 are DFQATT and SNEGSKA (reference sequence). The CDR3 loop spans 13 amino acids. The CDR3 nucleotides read TGCAGTGCGGCCCCCAGGGCCCGGCGCGAAGCTTTCTTT. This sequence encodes CSAAPRARREAFF.

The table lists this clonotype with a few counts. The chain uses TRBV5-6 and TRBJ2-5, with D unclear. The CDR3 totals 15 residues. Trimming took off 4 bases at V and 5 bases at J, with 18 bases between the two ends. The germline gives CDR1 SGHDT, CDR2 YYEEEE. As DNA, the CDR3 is TGTGCCAGCAGCAACCTTCTTAGATCAGAGGAGACCCAGTACTTC. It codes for CASSNLLRSEETQYF.

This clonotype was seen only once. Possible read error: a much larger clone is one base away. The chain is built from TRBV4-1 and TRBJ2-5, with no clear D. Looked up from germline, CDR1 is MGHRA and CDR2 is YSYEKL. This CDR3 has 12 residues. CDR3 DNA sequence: TGCGCCAGCAGCCACCTTCAAGAGACCCAGCACTTC. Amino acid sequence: CASSHLQETQHF.

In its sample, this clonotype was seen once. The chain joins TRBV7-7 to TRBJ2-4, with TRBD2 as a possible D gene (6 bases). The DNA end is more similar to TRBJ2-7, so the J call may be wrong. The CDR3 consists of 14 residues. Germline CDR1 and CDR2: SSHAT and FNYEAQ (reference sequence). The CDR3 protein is CASSPQVGGGEQYF. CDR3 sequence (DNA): TGTGCCAGCAGCCCACAAGTCGGGGGTGGCGAGCAGTACTTC.

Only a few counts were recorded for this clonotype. Here the CDR3 DNA reads TGTGCCAGCTCCGGGACAGGGGGCGGGAAGGGCTACACCTTC. Residues: CASSGTGGGKGYTF. The gene calls are TRBV11-2 and TRBJ1-2, with 12 bases fitting TRBD1. Germline CDR1 SGHAT, CDR2 FQNNGV. The V and J ends lost 8 bases and 8 bases, in that order; junction bases with no gene match: 9. The CDR3 extends over 14 amino acids.

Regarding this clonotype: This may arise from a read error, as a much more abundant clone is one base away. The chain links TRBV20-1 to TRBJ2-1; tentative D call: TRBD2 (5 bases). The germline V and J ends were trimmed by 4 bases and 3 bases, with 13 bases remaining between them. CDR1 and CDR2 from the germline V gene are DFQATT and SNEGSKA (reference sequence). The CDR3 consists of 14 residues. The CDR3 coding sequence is TGCAGTGCTACCACTAGTTTGGACTACAATGAGCAGTTCTTC. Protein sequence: CSATTSLDYNEQFF.

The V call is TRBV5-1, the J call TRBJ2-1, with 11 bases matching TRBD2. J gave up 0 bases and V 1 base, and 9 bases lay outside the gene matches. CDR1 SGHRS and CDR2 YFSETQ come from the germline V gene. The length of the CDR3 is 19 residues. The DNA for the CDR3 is TGCGCCAGCAGCTTGCTTCTAGCGGGGGGCTCGAGCTCCTACAATGAGCAGTTCTTC. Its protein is CASSLLLAGGSSSYNEQFF.

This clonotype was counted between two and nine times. In DNA form, the CDR3 reads TGTGCCAGCAGTCGTCCCCGGGGGGGCAGAACCGGGGAGCTGTTTTTT. Its protein product is CASSRPRGGRTGELFF. The chain has TRBV7-2 and TRBJ2-2; 8 bases match TRBD2. V shed 6 bases and J 5 bases; nucleotides not matched to a gene: 11. CDR1 is SGHTA and CDR2 is FQGNSA in the germline V gene. The CDR3 has 16 amino acids.

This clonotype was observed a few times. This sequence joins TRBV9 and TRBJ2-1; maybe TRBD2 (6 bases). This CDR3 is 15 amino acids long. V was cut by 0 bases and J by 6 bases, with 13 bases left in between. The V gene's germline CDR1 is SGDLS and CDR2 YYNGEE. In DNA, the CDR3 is TGTGCCAGCAGCGTAGGCGGGAAAGGGAGCAATGAGCAGTTCTTC. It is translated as CASSVGGKGSNEQFF.

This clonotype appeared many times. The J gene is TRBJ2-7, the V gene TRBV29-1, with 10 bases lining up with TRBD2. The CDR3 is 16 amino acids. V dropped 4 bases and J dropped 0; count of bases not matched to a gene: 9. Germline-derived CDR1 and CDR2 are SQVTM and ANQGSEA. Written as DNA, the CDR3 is TGCAGCGTTGCCCGGCTAGCGGGAGCCCACTCCTACGAGCAGTACTTC. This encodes CSVARLAGAHSYEQYF.

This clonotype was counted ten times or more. CDR3 residues: CASSAGTGFYNEQFF. CDR3 DNA: TGCGCCAGCAGTGCCGGGACAGGGTTCTACAATGAGCAGTTCTTC. V is TRBV5-1 and J is TRBJ2-1; 9 bases map to TRBD1. The CDR3 has 15 amino acids. V shed 5 bases, J shed 3 bases, and the junction held 6 bases outside the gene matches. Germline CDR1 is SGHRS and CDR2 is YFSETQ.

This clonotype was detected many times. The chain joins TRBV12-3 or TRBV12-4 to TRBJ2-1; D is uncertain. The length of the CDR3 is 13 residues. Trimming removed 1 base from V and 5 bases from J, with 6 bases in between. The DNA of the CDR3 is TGTGCCAGCAGTTTAGGGGTAGACAATGAGCAGTTCTTC. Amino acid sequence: CASSLGVDNEQFF.

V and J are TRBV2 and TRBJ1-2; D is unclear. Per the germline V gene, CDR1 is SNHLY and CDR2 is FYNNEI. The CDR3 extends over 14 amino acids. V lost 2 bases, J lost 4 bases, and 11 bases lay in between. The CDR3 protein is CASSELRRSYGYTF. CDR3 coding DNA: TGTGCCAGCAGTGAACTGCGAAGGTCCTATGGCTACACCTTC.

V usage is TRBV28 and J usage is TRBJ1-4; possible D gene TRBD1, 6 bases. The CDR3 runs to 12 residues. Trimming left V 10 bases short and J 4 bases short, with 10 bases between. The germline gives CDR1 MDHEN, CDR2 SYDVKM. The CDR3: CAIGQLNEKLFF. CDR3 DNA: TGTGCCATCGGACAGCTTAATGAAAAACTGTTTTTT.

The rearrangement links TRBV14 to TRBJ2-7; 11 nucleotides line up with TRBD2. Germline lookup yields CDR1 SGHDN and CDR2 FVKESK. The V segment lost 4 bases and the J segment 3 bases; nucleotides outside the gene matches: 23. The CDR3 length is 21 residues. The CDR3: CASSRWFFGGTSGTLGYEQYF. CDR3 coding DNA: TGTGCCAGCAGCCGATGGTTTTTTGGTGGGACTAGCGGTACCTTGGGCTACGAGCAGTACTTC.

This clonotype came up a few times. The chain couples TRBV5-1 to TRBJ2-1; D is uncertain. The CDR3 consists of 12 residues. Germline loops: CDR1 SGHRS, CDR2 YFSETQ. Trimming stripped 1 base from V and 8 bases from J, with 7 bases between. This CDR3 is CASSLTLDEQFF. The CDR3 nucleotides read TGCGCCAGCAGCTTGACCCTCGATGAGCAGTTCTTC.

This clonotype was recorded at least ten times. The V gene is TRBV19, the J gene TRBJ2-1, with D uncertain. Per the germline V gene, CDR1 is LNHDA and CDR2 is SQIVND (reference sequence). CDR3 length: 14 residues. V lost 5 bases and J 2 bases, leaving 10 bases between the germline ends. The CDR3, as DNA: TGTGCCAGTAGTGGCGGAAGGACCTACAATGAGCAGTTCTTC. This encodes CASSGGRTYNEQFF.

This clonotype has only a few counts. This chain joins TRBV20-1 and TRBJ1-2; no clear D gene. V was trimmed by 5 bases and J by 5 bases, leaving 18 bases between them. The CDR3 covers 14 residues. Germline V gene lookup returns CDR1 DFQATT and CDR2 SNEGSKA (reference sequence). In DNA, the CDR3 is TGCAGTGCTGTTGACGCCGGCCCCTCTTATGGCTACACCTTC. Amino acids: CSAVDAGPSYGYTF.

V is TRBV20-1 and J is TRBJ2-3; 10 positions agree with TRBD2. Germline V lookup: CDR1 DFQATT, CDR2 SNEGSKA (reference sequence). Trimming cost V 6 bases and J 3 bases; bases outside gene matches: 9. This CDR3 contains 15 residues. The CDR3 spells CSARLLAGDTDTQYF. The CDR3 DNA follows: TGCAGTGCCCGACTCCTAGCGGGAGATACAGATACGCAGTATTTT.

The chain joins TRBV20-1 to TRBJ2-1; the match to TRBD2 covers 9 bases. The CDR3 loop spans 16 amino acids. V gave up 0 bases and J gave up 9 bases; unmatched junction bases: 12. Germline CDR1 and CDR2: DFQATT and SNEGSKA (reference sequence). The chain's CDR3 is CSARDLVSGSDGEQFF. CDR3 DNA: TGCAGTGCTAGAGACCTTGTTAGCGGGAGCGACGGTGAGCAGTTCTTC.

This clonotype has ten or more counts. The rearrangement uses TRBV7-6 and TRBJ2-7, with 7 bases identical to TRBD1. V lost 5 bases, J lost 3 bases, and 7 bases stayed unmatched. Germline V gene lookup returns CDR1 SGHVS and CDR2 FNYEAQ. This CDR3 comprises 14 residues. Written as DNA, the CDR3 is TGTGCCAGCAGCCGAATGACAGGGAACTACGAGCAGTACTTC. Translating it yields CASSRMTGNYEQYF. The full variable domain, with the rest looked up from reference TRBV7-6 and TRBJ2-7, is GAGVSQSPRYKVTKRGQDVALRCDPISGHVSLYWYRQALGQGPEFLTYFNYEAQQDKSGLPNDRFSAERPEGSISTLTIQRTEQRDSAMYRCASSRMTGNYEQYFGPGTRLTVT.

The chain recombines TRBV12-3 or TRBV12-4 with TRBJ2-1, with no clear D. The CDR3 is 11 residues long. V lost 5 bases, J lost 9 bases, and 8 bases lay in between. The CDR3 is CASSICGEQFF. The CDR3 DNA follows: TGTGCCAGCAGTATCTGTGGTGAGCAGTTCTTC.

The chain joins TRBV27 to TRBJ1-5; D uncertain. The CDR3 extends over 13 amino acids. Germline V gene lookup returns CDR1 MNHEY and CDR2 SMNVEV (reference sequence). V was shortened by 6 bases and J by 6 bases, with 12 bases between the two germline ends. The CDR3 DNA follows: TGTGCCAGCAGACCCCGGGGAGGTCAGCCCCAGCATTTT. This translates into CASRPRGGQPQHF.

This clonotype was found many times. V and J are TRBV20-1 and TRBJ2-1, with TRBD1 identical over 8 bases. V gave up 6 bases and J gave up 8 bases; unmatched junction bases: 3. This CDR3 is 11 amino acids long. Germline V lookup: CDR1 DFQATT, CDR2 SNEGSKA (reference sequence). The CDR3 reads CSATTGDEQFF. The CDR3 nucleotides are TGCAGTGCCACGACAGGGGATGAGCAGTTCTTC.

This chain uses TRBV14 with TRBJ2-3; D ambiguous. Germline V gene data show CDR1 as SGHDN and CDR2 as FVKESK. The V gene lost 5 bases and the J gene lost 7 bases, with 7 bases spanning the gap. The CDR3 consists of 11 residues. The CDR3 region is CASSAEYTQYF. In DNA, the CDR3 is TGTGCCAGCAGCGCCGAGTATACGCAGTATTTT.

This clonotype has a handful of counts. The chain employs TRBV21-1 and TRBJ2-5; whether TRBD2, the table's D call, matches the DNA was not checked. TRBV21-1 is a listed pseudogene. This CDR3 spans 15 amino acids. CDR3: CASSKERAYQETQYF. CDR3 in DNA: TGTGCCAGCAGCAAAGAAAGGGCGTACCAAGAGACCCAGTACTTC.

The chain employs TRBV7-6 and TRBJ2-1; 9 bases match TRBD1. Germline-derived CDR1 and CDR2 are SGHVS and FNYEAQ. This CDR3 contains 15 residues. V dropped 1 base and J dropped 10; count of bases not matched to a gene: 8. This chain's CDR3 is CASSLGTGVYYEQFF. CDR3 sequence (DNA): TGTGCCAGCAGCTTAGGGACAGGGGTATACTACGAGCAGTTCTTC.

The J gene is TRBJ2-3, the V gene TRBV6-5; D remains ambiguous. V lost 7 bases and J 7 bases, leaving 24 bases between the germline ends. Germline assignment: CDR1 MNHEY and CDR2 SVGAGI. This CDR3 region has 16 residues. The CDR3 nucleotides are TGTGCCAGCAAACCCACGGGCTCTCGTAGAAAAAATACGCAGTATTTT. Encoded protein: CASKPTGSRRKNTQYF.

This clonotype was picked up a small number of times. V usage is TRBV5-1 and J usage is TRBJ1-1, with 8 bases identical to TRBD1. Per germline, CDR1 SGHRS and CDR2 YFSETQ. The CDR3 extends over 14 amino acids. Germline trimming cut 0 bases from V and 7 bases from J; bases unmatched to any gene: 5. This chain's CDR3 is CASSLGQGRGEAFF. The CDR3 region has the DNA TGCGCCAGCAGCTTGGGACAGGGGAGGGGTGAAGCTTTCTTT.